This record covers a single T cell receptor beta chain. Germline V gives CDR1 SGHTA, CDR2 FQGNSA. This CDR3 region has 15 residues. V was cut by 1 base and J by 7 bases, with 15 bases left in between. Using immunoSEQ multiplex PCR, the repertoire was profiled, and TCRdb retains in-frame clones only, with some absent. This table has fewer than 40,000 clones, approximately 89% appearing once. Regarding time point: new active TB diagnosis, blood taken before or within 7 days of starting treatment. This entry comes from a study of T cells in tuberculosis. The receptor was derived from an adult with tuberculosis. The rearrangement joins TRBV7-2 to TRBJ2-3; the D gene is possibly TRBD2 (7 bases). The starting material was PBMCs, obtained at tuberculosis diagnosis. For the CDR3, the DNA is TGTGCCAGCAGCTTAGGGTGGGGGGGCCCGTATACGCAGTATTTT. Translating it yields CASSLGWGGPYTQYF.